This T cell receptor beta chain stems from a study of CD8+ T cells in alopecia areata. Overall study: The authors scored treated patients' severity by affected scalp percentage.

Noted treatment: oral pan-JAK inhibitor, 5-10 mg twice daily. Peripheral blood, together with lesional scalp punch biopsies, was collected from alopecia areata patients. In germline, CDR1 is MNHEY, CDR2 SMNVEV (reference sequence). The V end lost 10 bases, the J end lost 2 bases, and 19 bases lay between the germline ends. The CDR3 length is 15 residues. After isolation, RNA underwent reverse transcription to generate cDNA as the sequencing template. This table comes from immunoSEQ multiplex PCR, and its TCRdb copy is limited to in-frame clones, with some not included. The data contain approximately 150,000 clones, approximately 86% of them singletons.

The TCR comes from a human donor with alopecia areata. The rearrangement joins TRBV27 to TRBJ2-3; TRBD1 is a possible D gene (6 bases). Sequences were derived from CD8+ T cells sorted from blood, sampled at week 4, from a patient treated with tofacitinib. The CDR3 spells CATTIVGALTDTQYF. The CDR3 DNA reads TGTGCCACCACGATTGTGGGGGCCCTCACAGATACGCAGTATTTT.